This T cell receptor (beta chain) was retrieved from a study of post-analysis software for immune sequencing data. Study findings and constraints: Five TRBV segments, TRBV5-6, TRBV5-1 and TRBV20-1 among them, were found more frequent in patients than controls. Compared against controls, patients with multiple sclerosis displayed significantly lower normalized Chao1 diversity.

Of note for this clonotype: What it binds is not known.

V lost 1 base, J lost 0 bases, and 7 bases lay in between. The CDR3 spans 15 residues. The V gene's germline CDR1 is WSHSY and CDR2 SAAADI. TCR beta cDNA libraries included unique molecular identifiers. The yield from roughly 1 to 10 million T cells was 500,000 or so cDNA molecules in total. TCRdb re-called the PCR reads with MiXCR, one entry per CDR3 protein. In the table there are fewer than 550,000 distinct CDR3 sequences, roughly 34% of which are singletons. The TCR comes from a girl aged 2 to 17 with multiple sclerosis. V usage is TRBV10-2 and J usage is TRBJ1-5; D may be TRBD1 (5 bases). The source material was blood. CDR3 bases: TGCGCCAGCAGTGAGTTGACAGATAGCAATCAGCCCCAGCATTTT. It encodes CASSELTDSNQPQHF.